This T cell receptor (beta chain) was captured by sequencing in a study of T cells in localized non-small cell lung cancer. Study observations and caveats: A median of about 58 of the top 100 tumor clones appeared in adjacent lung, which was paired and uninvolved.

In regard to this clone: Its antigen is unknown.

Method: immunoSEQ multiplex PCR; TCRdb's copy keeps in-frame clones and lacks some. The sample has more than 70,000 clones, approximately 85% seen once. This sample comprised peripheral blood, obtained before any cancer treatment. The source is a man between 40 and 75 years old with stage I lung adenocarcinoma.

DNA of the CDR3: TGTGCCAGCAAAGCCCCAAGAACGAAGGATTTCTTT. It codes for CASKAPRTKDFF. V is TRBV6-1 and J is TRBJ1-1; D call uncertain. CDR1 MNHNS and CDR2 SASEGT come from the germline V gene. This CDR3 comprises 12 residues. Trimming removed 7 bases at V and 13 bases at J, with 19 bases between.